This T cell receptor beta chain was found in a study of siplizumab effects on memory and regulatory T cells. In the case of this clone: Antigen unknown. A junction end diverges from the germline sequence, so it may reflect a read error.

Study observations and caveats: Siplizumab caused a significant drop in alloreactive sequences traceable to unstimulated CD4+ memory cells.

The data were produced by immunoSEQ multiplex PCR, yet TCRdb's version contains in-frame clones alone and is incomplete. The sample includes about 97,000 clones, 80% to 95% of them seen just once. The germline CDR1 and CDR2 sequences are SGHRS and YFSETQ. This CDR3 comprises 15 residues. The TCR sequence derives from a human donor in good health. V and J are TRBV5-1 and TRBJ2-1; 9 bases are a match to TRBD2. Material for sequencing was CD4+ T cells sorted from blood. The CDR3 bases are TGCGCCAGCAGCTTGGAACTAGCGGGTAGCAATGGGCAGTTCTTC. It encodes CASSLELAGSNGQFF. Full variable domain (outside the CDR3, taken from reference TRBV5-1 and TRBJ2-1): KAGVTQTPRYLIKTRGQQVTLSCSPISGHRSVSWYQQTPGQGLQFLFEYFSETQRNKGNFPGRFSGRQFSNSRSEMNVSTLELGDSALYLCASSLELAGSNGQFFGPGTRLTVL.